These 14 T cell receptor beta chains came from one sample sequenced in a study of blood T cell repertoires in COVID-19. The repertoire was sequenced with immunoSEQ multiplex PCR; TCRdb's copy has only in-frame clones and lacks some. The sample includes around 140,000 clones, 80% of them seen just once. The material sequenced was peripheral blood. These receptors originate from a man aged 70-80 years who had recovered from COVID-19.

The chain has TRBV10-1 and TRBJ2-3, with TRBD1 identical over 7 bases. CDR1 is WNHNN and CDR2 is SYGVQD in the germline V gene (reference sequence). V lost 6 bases to trimming and J lost 2 bases; unmatched junction nucleotides: 8. The CDR3 contains 15 residues. The CDR3 loop reads CASSLGEGATDTQYF. In DNA form, the CDR3 reads TGCGCCAGCAGCTTAGGAGAGGGGGCCACAGATACGCAGTATTTT.

The gene calls are TRBV29-1 and TRBJ2-3; 11 bases agree with TRBD2. V dropped 7 bases and J dropped 2; count of bases not matched to a gene: 14. Germline V gives CDR1 SQVTM, CDR2 ANQGSEA. This CDR3 spans 17 amino acids. In DNA, the CDR3 is TGCAGCGGCTGCCTACCGGGACTAGCGGTAAACACAGATACGCAGTATTTT. Translation gives CSGCLPGLAVNTDTQYF.

This clone was picked up one time. The V gene is TRBV5-1, the J gene TRBJ1-4, with 9 bases aligning to TRBD1. With 5 bases clipped from V and 6 bases from J, the junction kept 2 bases outside the gene matches. CDR3 length equals 13 residues. From germline, CDR1 is SGHRS and CDR2 YFSETQ. CDR3 DNA: TGCGCCAGCAGGACAGGGGGGGATGAAAAACTGTTTTTT. Translated: CASRTGGDEKLFF.

The CDR3 loop reads CASRASGHQETQYF. As DNA, the CDR3 is TGCGCCAGCAGGGCTAGCGGGCATCAAGAGACCCAGTACTTC. The V gene is TRBV10-2, the J gene TRBJ2-5; TRBD2 aligns across 8 bases. Germline V gene data show CDR1 as WSHSY and CDR2 as SAAADI. CDR3 length: 14 amino acids. The V segment lost 6 bases and the J segment 2 bases; nucleotides outside the gene matches: 5.

This sequence joins TRBV6-5 and TRBJ1-5; TRBD1 matches 7 bases. The CDR3 has 14 residues. Per the germline V gene, CDR1 is MNHEY and CDR2 is SVGAGI. Germline trimming cut 8 bases from V and 2 bases from J; bases unmatched to any gene: 6. The CDR3 sequence: CASSGQVGNQPQHF. The CDR3 nucleotides read TGTGCCAGCTCCGGACAGGTAGGCAATCAGCCCCAGCATTTT.

The CDR3 DNA is TGCGCCAGCAGCTTGGCCGTGACGGGACAGATGAATGAAAAACTGTTTTTT. Its translation is CASSLAVTGQMNEKLFF. The rearrangement links TRBV5-1 to TRBJ1-4, with 7 bases aligning to TRBD1. The CDR3 covers 17 residues. The ends lost 0 bases at V and 5 bases at J; junction bases unmatched: 10. Germline V gene data show CDR1 as SGHRS and CDR2 as YFSETQ.

This chain connects TRBV9 to TRBJ2-1, with TRBD2 matching 8 bases. V was clipped by 0 bases and J by 3 bases; unmatched bases: 2. The CDR3 sequence is 15 residues long. Germline assignment: CDR1 SGDLS and CDR2 YYNGEE. The CDR3 spells CASSVGSGNYNEQFF. In nucleotides, the CDR3 is TGTGCCAGCAGCGTAGGTAGCGGGAACTACAATGAGCAGTTCTTC.

V gene TRBV29-1 combines with J gene TRBJ2-1, with a weak D call TRBD2 (5 bases). CDR3 size: 11 residues. The V end lost 4 bases, the J end lost 10 bases, and 11 bases lay between the germline ends. The germline gives CDR1 SQVTM, CDR2 ANQGSEA. CDR3 region: CSVVRGREQFF. CDR3 DNA sequence: TGCAGCGTTGTTCGTGGGAGAGAGCAGTTCTTC.

The chain carries TRBV9 and TRBJ2-7; a possible D gene is TRBD2 (6 bases). CDR3 size: 14 residues. Germline V CDR1 and CDR2: SGDLS, YYNGEE. V dropped 4 bases and J dropped 3 bases, with 14 bases sitting between them. The CDR3 DNA reads as TGTGCCAGCAGCACCGCAGCGGGTCGCTACGAGCAGTACTTC. This codes for CASSTAAGRYEQYF.

Only one count was recorded for this clone. This chain uses TRBV5-1 with TRBJ2-7; 7 bases fit TRBD1. The trim removed 4 bases at V and 1 base at J, leaving 2 bases unmatched. The CDR3 consists of 13 residues. Germline V gene data show CDR1 as SGHRS and CDR2 as YFSETQ. The CDR3 reads CASSQTGSYEQYF. DNA of the CDR3: TGCGCCAGCAGCCAGACAGGGTCCTACGAGCAGTACTTC.

The CDR3 sequence is CASSERPPTLYEQYF. In nucleotides, the CDR3 is TGTGCCAGCTCAGAGCGGCCTCCAACCCTCTACGAGCAGTACTTC. The chain links TRBV6-7 to TRBJ2-7; maybe TRBD2 (5 bases). TRBV6-7 is marked as an open reading frame, function uncertain. CDR3 size: 15 residues. The V end lost 8 bases, the J end lost 3 bases, and 20 bases lay between the germline ends.

The chain links TRBV7-9 to TRBJ2-5; D call uncertain. The CDR3 is made up of 11 amino acids. Germline V gene lookup returns CDR1 SEHNR and CDR2 FQNEAQ (reference sequence). V dropped 5 bases and J dropped 9 bases, with 10 bases sitting between them. CDR3 sequence (DNA): TGTGCCAGCAGCCCCACTTTTGCCCAGTACTTC. It encodes CASSPTFAQYF.

This clone was detected once. The V call is TRBV5-1, the J call TRBJ1-2, with 10 nucleotides matching TRBD1. The CDR3 length is 17 residues. CDR1 and CDR2 from the germline V gene are SGHRS and YFSETQ. Trimming cost V 4 bases and J 4 bases; bases outside gene matches: 13. CDR3 nucleotide sequence: TGCGCCAGCAGCCCAGGCCCGACAGGGGGCGGATCCTATGGCTACACCTTC. Translated: CASSPGPTGGGSYGYTF. Together with reference TRBV5-1 and TRBJ1-2, the CDR3 gives the full variable domain: KAGVTQTPRYLIKTRGQQVTLSCSPISGHRSVSWYQQTPGQGLQFLFEYFSETQRNKGNFPGRFSGRQFSNSRSEMNVSTLELGDSALYLCASSPGPTGGGSYGYTFGSGTRLTVV.

The chain combines TRBV6-5 with TRBJ2-7; 9 bases align to TRBD2. CDR3 size: 15 residues. The ends lost 5 bases at V and 0 bases at J; junction bases unmatched: 5. Per the germline V gene, CDR1 is MNHEY and CDR2 is SVGAGI. Here the CDR3 DNA reads TGTGCCAGCAGTCGCCATAGCGGGAGCTCCTACGAGCAGTACTTC. Amino acids: CASSRHSGSSYEQYF.